One and the same sample provided the 2 T cell receptor beta chains below, sequenced in a study of blood T cell repertoires in COVID-19. Measured with immunoSEQ multiplex PCR; TCRdb has only the in-frame clones, and not every one. The sample holds roughly 100,000 clones, 76% seen once. The specimen sequenced was peripheral blood. Receptors originate from a man older than 75 with COVID-19, enrolled during active disease.

The chain carries TRBV19 and TRBJ2-7, with D possibly being TRBD2 (5 bases). The ends were cut back, 9 bases at V and 0 bases at J, with 12 bases in the middle. Germline lookup yields CDR1 LNHDA and CDR2 SQIVND (reference sequence). The CDR3 totals 13 residues. The CDR3 DNA follows: TGTGCCAGCCGATGGGCGGGCTCCTACGAGCAGTACTTC. This gives the protein CASRWAGSYEQYF. Variable domain in full (rest from reference TRBV19 and TRBJ2-7): DGGITQSPKYLFRKEGQNVTLSCEQNLNHDAMYWYRQDPGQGLRLIYYSQIVNDFQKGDIAEGYSVSREKKESFPLTVTSAQKNPTAFYLCASRWAGSYEQYFGPGTRLTVT.

V gene TRBV18 combines with J gene TRBJ1-6; the D gene is possibly TRBD1 (6 bases). V shed 3 bases and J shed 7 bases, with 16 bases lying between them. The CDR3 extends over 16 amino acids. CDR1 and CDR2 from the germline V gene are KGHSH and LQKENI. The CDR3 DNA is TGTGCCAGCTCACCGGCATCAGGGGCGAGGAATTCACCCCTCCACTTT. It yields the protein CASSPASGARNSPLHF.